This T cell receptor (beta chain) was sequenced in a study of blood T cell repertoires in COVID-19. CDR3 length: 14 amino acids. The germline V and J ends were trimmed by 1 base and 4 bases, with 8 bases remaining between them. The germline CDR1 and CDR2 sequences are MDHEN and SYDVKM. The protocol was immunoSEQ multiplex PCR, while the TCRdb copy is restricted to in-frame clones and leaves out a portion. The data show about 180,000 clones, with approximately 85% seen just once and 7.5% to 10% held by the top ten. The TCR sequence derives from a woman aged 25 to 39 who had recovered from COVID-19. The material sequenced was PBMCs or T cells enriched from blood (not recorded which). The chain has TRBV28 and TRBJ1-3; D is uncertain. The CDR3 coding sequence is TGTGCCAGCAGTTTATCTACCATCGGAAACACCATATATTTT. As protein: CASSLSTIGNTIYF. Combining the CDR3 with reference TRBV28 and TRBJ1-3 gives the whole variable domain DVKVTQSSRYLVKRTGEKVFLECVQDMDHENMFWYRQDPGLGLRLIYFSYDVKMKEKGDIPEGYSVSREKKERFSLILESASTNQTSMYLCASSLSTIGNTIYFGEGSWLTVV.